The next 15 T cell receptor beta chains were all read from a single sample in a study of CD8+ T cells in alopecia areata. Following extraction, RNA underwent reverse transcription to cDNA, which served as the sequencing template. Profiled with immunoSEQ multiplex PCR; TCRdb holds only in-frame clones, not every one. In the table there are 100,000 to 130,000 clones, roughly 59% of which are singletons. Sequencing was carried out using CD8+ T cells sorted from blood. The receptors here all came from a human donor in good health.

V gene TRBV28 combines with J gene TRBJ2-5; the match to TRBD2 covers 10 bases. V was pared by 7 bases and J by 5 bases, with 4 bases of the junction left unmatched. The germline CDR1 and CDR2 sequences are MDHEN and SYDVKM. CDR3 size: 13 residues. DNA of the CDR3: TGTGCCAGCACCCTGACTAGCGGGGAGACCCAGTACTTC. This codes for CASTLTSGETQYF.

CDR3 bases: TGTGCCAGCAGTGGTCGATCGGAAAACGAGCAGTACTTC. Translating it yields CASSGRSENEQYF. V usage is TRBV6-1 and J usage is TRBJ2-7; D is uncertain. The CDR3 contains 13 residues. V was shortened by 4 bases and J by 5 bases, with 12 bases between the two germline ends. In germline, CDR1 is MNHNS, CDR2 SASEGT.

V is TRBV6-1 and J is TRBJ1-6, with 8 nucleotides matching TRBD1. Unmatched junction bases numbered 1, after V lost 3 bases and J lost 3 bases. The length of the CDR3 is 15 residues. Germline CDR1 is MNHNS and CDR2 is SASEGT. The CDR3 DNA sequence: TGTGCCAGCAGTGATGGACAGGGCTATAATTCACCCCTCCACTTT. Translation: CASSDGQGYNSPLHF.

The chain recombines TRBV13 with TRBJ2-3; 8 bases fit TRBD2. After removal of 0 bases from V and 4 bases from J, the junction contained 6 bases not matched to a gene. In germline, CDR1 is PRHDT, CDR2 FYEKMQ (reference sequence). The CDR3 contains 16 residues. The CDR3 spells CASSLGLAGGADTQYF. CDR3 in DNA: TGTGCCAGCAGCTTAGGCCTCGCGGGAGGAGCAGATACGCAGTATTTT. Filled out from reference TRBV13 and TRBJ2-3, the complete variable domain reads AAGVIQSPRHLIKEKRETATLKCYPIPRHDTVYWYQQGPGQDPQFLISFYEKMQSDKGSIPDRFSAQQFSDYHSELNMSSLELGDSALYFCASSLGLAGGADTQYFGPGTRLTVL.

J is TRBJ2-3 and V is TRBV13; the D is unclear. V was trimmed by 3 bases and J by 0 bases, leaving 4 bases between them. CDR1 and CDR2 from the germline V gene are PRHDT and FYEKMQ (reference sequence). CDR3 length: 13 residues. In DNA, the CDR3 is TGTGCCAGCAGCTTCGGAAGCACAGATACGCAGTATTTT. This sequence encodes CASSFGSTDTQYF.

This clone showed up just a few times. The CDR3 coding sequence is TGTGCCAGCAGTTTACGACAGAACAATGAGCAGTTCTTC. This translates into CASSLRQNNEQFF. The chain carries TRBV28 and TRBJ2-1; maybe TRBD1 (5 bases). V was pared by 2 bases and J by 5 bases, with 7 bases between. Per germline, CDR1 MDHEN and CDR2 SYDVKM. The CDR3 length is 13 residues.

V usage is TRBV7-9 and J usage is TRBJ2-5; maybe TRBD2 (5 bases). V dropped 4 bases and J dropped 3 bases, with 12 bases sitting between them. The CDR3 sequence is 14 residues long. Germline V gives CDR1 SEHNR, CDR2 FQNEAQ (reference sequence). DNA for the CDR3: TGTGCCAGCAGCTCTCTTTCGGGGAAAGAGACCCAGTACTTC. Translation gives CASSSLSGKETQYF.

The chain has TRBV5-6 and TRBJ2-7, with D uncertain. From germline, CDR1 is SGHDT and CDR2 YYEEEE. Between the trimmed V and J ends, which lost 0 bases and 5 bases, there was a span of 18 bases. The CDR3 sequence is 16 residues long. DNA for the CDR3: TGTGCCAGCAGCTTGGTGGCAGAAGTAAACCAGAACGAGCAGTACTTC. It translates to CASSLVAEVNQNEQYF.

The chain joins TRBV5-4 to TRBJ2-5; 14 bases match TRBD2. With V trimmed by 4 bases and J by 7 bases, 15 bases remained unmatched. In germline, CDR1 is SGHNT, CDR2 YYREEE (reference sequence). The CDR3 consists of 18 residues. CDR3: CASSTAGLAGVTRGTQYF. The CDR3 DNA follows: TGTGCCAGCAGCACTGCGGGACTAGCGGGGGTCACTCGGGGGACCCAGTACTTC.

The V call is TRBV13, the J call TRBJ2-2; D remains unclear. The V end was cut by 5 bases, the J end by 4 bases, with 8 bases between. CDR3 length equals 13 residues. Per the germline V gene, CDR1 is PRHDT and CDR2 is FYEKMQ (reference sequence). The CDR3 spells CASSERTTGELFF. Here the CDR3 DNA reads TGTGCCAGCAGCGAGAGGACCACCGGGGAGCTGTTTTTT.

The J gene is TRBJ2-7, the V gene TRBV2; D is ambiguous. V lost 4 bases and J 6 bases, leaving 10 bases between the germline ends. Germline assignment: CDR1 SNHLY and CDR2 FYNNEI. The CDR3 has 12 residues. The CDR3 region is CASSAYRSEQYF. The CDR3 bases are TGTGCCAGCAGTGCCTATAGAAGCGAGCAGTACTTC.

This chain uses TRBV27 with TRBJ2-7; D perhaps matches TRBD2 (5 bases). The ends were cut back, 4 bases at V and 4 bases at J, with 17 bases in the middle. The length of the CDR3 is 15 residues. Germline loops: CDR1 MNHEY, CDR2 SMNVEV (reference sequence). CDR3 in amino acids: CASSWTEQPGYEQYF. CDR3 coding DNA: TGTGCCAGCAGTTGGACGGAACAACCGGGGTACGAGCAGTACTTC.

The rearrangement uses TRBV4-1 and TRBJ2-1, with D possibly matching TRBD2 (7 bases). The germline V gene encodes CDR1 MGHRA and CDR2 YSYEKL. The CDR3 runs 18 residues. V was shortened by 1 base and J by 3 bases, with 19 bases between the two germline ends. Here the CDR3 DNA reads TGCGCCAGCAGCCAAGGGGACTATTTTGGGGGCTTCTACAATGAGCAGTTCTTC. It codes for CASSQGDYFGGFYNEQFF.

The chain employs TRBV25-1 and TRBJ1-4, with a weak D call TRBD1 (5 bases). V dropped 4 bases and J dropped 5 bases, with 8 bases sitting between them. CDR3 length equals 13 residues. The V gene's germline CDR1 is MGHDK and CDR2 SYGVNS. CDR3 residues: CASSGDGNEKLFF. CDR3 DNA sequence: TGTGCCAGCAGTGGGGACGGGAATGAAAAACTGTTTTTT.

The J gene is TRBJ2-5, the V gene TRBV25-1; 12 nucleotides align to TRBD1. This CDR3 has 17 residues. In germline, CDR1 is MGHDK, CDR2 SYGVNS. V was clipped by 4 bases and J by 2 bases; unmatched bases: 8. CDR3 amino acids: CASSGGTGGWGQETQYF. DNA for the CDR3: TGTGCCAGCAGTGGTGGGACAGGGGGCTGGGGGCAAGAGACCCAGTACTTC. Drawing the rest from reference TRBV25-1 and TRBJ2-5, the complete variable domain is EADIYQTPRYLVIGTGKKITLECSQTMGHDKMYWYQQDPGMELHLIHYSYGVNSTEKGDLSSESTVSRIRTEHFPLTLESARPSHTSQYLCASSGGTGGWGQETQYFGPGTRLLVL.